These 31 T cell receptor beta chains were sequenced from one sample in a study of blood T cells in healthy people across ages. Sample-barcoded 5' priming and a J-beta primer mix drove a second PCR of roughly 7 to 11 cycles. TCRdb called the 5' RACE reads again in MiXCR, with one record for every CDR3 protein. This sample has just over 800,000 distinct CDR3 sequences, with 60% to 80% found just once. Sequenced: blood. Every receptor here comes from a man aged 25-45 years in good health.

This clonotype was seen only a few times. J is TRBJ1-2 and V is TRBV28; no clear D gene. Germline CDR1 reads MDHEN; CDR2 reads SYDVKM. Trimming took off 5 bases at V and 8 bases at J, with 24 bases between the two ends. CDR3 length equals 16 residues. The CDR3 coding sequence is TGTGCCAGCAGTCGCGCTGGGCAGGCGGTTGGAATGGGCTACACCTTC. This translates into CASSRAGQAVGMGYTF.

The chain recombines TRBV4-1 with TRBJ2-5; 11 nucleotides line up with TRBD2. Judging by the DNA end, TRBJ2-7 fits better; the J call may be wrong. Germline V gene data show CDR1 as MGHRA and CDR2 as YSYEKL. The CDR3 runs to 16 residues. CDR3 coding DNA: TGCGCCAGCAGCCAAGTACTAGCGGGGGAGGCTTACGAGCAGTACTTC. It specifies CASSQVLAGEAYEQYF.

This clonotype was seen a few times. The genes are TRBV20-1 and TRBJ2-7; 8 bases line up with TRBD1. J was trimmed by 0 bases and V by 7 bases; bases with no gene match: 5. This CDR3 comprises 13 residues. Looked up from germline, CDR1 is DFQATT and CDR2 is SNEGSKA (reference sequence). CDR3 nucleotides: TGCAGTGTTCTGGACAGGGTCTCCTACGAGCAGTACTTC. Translating it yields CSVLDRVSYEQYF.

The V and J genes are TRBV4-2 and TRBJ2-1; 12 nucleotides agree with TRBD2. Germline-derived CDR1 and CDR2 are LGHNA and YNFKEQ. The CDR3 is 18 residues long. The V segment lost 3 bases and the J segment 8 bases; nucleotides outside the gene matches: 14. This CDR3 reads CASSHRSTRTSGVYEQFF. In nucleotides, the CDR3 is TGTGCCAGCAGCCATAGGAGCACCAGGACTAGCGGGGTTTATGAGCAGTTCTTC.

Notes on this clonotype: One end of the junction is discordant with germline, which a read error may explain. The CDR3 bases are TGTGCCGGCAGCTTAGAAGACAGGGCGTACGAGCAGTACTTC. The encoded protein is CAGSLEDRAYEQYF. The rearrangement uses TRBV7-9 and TRBJ2-4, with 7 nucleotides matching TRBD1. The J call may be in error: the DNA end matches TRBJ2-7 better. The CDR3 consists of 14 residues. Germline CDR1 SEHNR, CDR2 FQNEAQ (reference sequence).

The gene calls are TRBV7-9 and TRBJ2-1, with a weak D call TRBD2 (6 bases). CDR3 size: 13 residues. The V end was cut by 5 bases, the J end by 7 bases, with 12 bases between. Per the germline V gene, CDR1 is SEHNR and CDR2 is FQNEAQ (reference sequence). CDR3 in amino acids: CASSPTGSNEQFF. CDR3 bases: TGTGCCAGCAGCCCCACCGGGAGTAATGAGCAGTTCTTC.

V and J are TRBV6-2 or TRBV6-3 and TRBJ1-4; D is unresolved. Germline assignment: CDR1 MNHEY and CDR2 SVGEGT. V lost 5 bases, J lost 1 base, and 14 bases lay in between. The CDR3 has 16 residues. The CDR3 sequence is CASSTTSELTNEKLFF. The CDR3 DNA is TGTGCCAGCAGTACGACATCGGAACTAACTAATGAAAAACTGTTTTTT.

V usage is TRBV12-3 or TRBV12-4 and J usage is TRBJ1-1; maybe TRBD1 (5 bases). Trimming removed 5 bases at V and 4 bases at J, with 17 bases between. CDR3 length equals 15 residues. The CDR3 here is CASSAAGTWGTEAFF. DNA of the CDR3: TGTGCCAGCAGTGCCGCTGGGACCTGGGGCACTGAAGCTTTCTTT.

CDR3 region: CSAKSSRGTDTQYF. CDR3 DNA sequence: TGCAGTGCTAAGTCTAGCAGGGGGACAGATACGCAGTATTTT. V and J are TRBV20-1 and TRBJ2-3; 7 positions agree with TRBD1. CDR3 length: 14 amino acids. The germline gives CDR1 DFQATT, CDR2 SNEGSKA (reference sequence). Trimming cost V 4 bases and J 3 bases; bases outside gene matches: 7.

The chain links TRBV20-1 to TRBJ2-3; D remains unclear. Trimming took 6 bases from V and 6 from J, leaving 4 bases between them. Germline V lookup: CDR1 DFQATT, CDR2 SNEGSKA (reference sequence). This CDR3 spans 9 amino acids. The CDR3 DNA is TGCAGTGCCTCGGATACGCAGTATTTT. Amino acids: CSASDTQYF.

This clonotype has only a few counts. The rearrangement links TRBV27 to TRBJ2-1, with a weak D call TRBD2 (6 bases). CDR3 length: 15 amino acids. The germline V gene has CDR1 MNHEY and CDR2 SMNVEV (reference sequence). The V gene lost 6 bases and the J gene lost 6 bases, with 18 bases spanning the gap. CDR3 nucleotide sequence: TGTGCCAGCAGCTACGGGGGAGATGGTCGCAATGAGCAGTTCTTC. Encoded protein: CASSYGGDGRNEQFF.

This clonotype was detected a few times. The chain recombines TRBV20-1 with TRBJ1-2; tentatively, D is TRBD1 (5 bases). The CDR3 sequence is 15 residues long. V dropped 2 bases and J dropped 6 bases, with 19 bases sitting between them. The germline gives CDR1 DFQATT, CDR2 SNEGSKA (reference sequence). CDR3 DNA: TGCAGTGCTAGATCCTGGGACCGGGAGTTCAATGGCTACACCTTC. Protein product: CSARSWDREFNGYTF.

The rearrangement links TRBV10-3 to TRBJ2-3, with D perhaps matching TRBD2 (5 bases). Germline-derived CDR1 and CDR2 are ENHRY and SYGVKD. V was pared by 8 bases and J by 4 bases, with 13 bases between. The CDR3 length is 13 residues. DNA of the CDR3: TGTGCCATCGGGTTGTCCGGGGCAGATACGCAGTATTTT. This gives the protein CAIGLSGADTQYF.

The chain joins TRBV7-8 to TRBJ2-5, with 8 bases that match TRBD2. The CDR3 loop spans 12 amino acids. The trim removed 4 bases at V and 12 bases at J, leaving 7 bases unmatched. Germline CDR1 is SGHVS and CDR2 is FQNEAQ. CDR3 sequence: CASSSRELAEYF. The CDR3 coding sequence is TGTGCCAGCAGCTCTCGGGAACTAGCGGAGTACTTC.

The rearrangement links TRBV20-1 to TRBJ2-7; no clear D. Per germline, CDR1 DFQATT and CDR2 SNEGSKA (reference sequence). The V gene lost 6 bases and the J gene lost 0 bases, with 9 bases spanning the gap. This CDR3 spans 12 amino acids. DNA for the CDR3: TGCAGTGCAAGTGCTCCCTCCTACGAGCAGTACTTC. Protein product: CSASAPSYEQYF.

The J gene is TRBJ2-1, the V gene TRBV6-5, with D uncertain. The end of the DNA aligns better with TRBJ2-7, so the J call may be wrong. Germline CDR1 is MNHEY and CDR2 is SVGAGI. The CDR3 contains 15 residues. The CDR3 DNA follows: TGTGCCAGCGGAGAGACGCATCTCTCCTACAATGAGCAGTACTTC. Amino acid sequence: CASGETHLSYNEQYF.

The J gene is TRBJ1-6, the V gene TRBV4-3; D call uncertain. Germline V gene data show CDR1 as LGHNA and CDR2 as YSLEER. This CDR3 spans 17 amino acids. Trimming removed 1 base at V and 6 bases at J, with 16 bases between. The CDR3 sequence: CASSQGPPQLVNSPLHF. CDR3 bases: TGCGCCAGCAGCCAAGGCCCTCCCCAGCTAGTTAATTCACCCCTCCACTTT.

With respect to this clonotype: One junction end does not reproduce the germline sequence, and a read error may be involved. The genes are TRBV20-1 and TRBJ2-4, with D perhaps TRBD1 or TRBD2 (5 bases each). Per the germline V gene, CDR1 is DFQATT and CDR2 is SNEGSKA (reference sequence). This CDR3 spans 14 amino acids. The chain's CDR3 is CSVLRDGKKTIQYF. The DNA of the CDR3 is TGCAGTGTATTAAGGGACGGGAAAAAAACCATTCAGTACTTC.

This chain links TRBV3-1 with TRBJ2-1, with 7 bases matching TRBD2. CDR3 size: 15 residues. Germline V gene data show CDR1 as LGHDT and CDR2 as YNNKEL (reference sequence). The ends lost 3 bases at V and 1 base at J; junction bases unmatched: 3. CDR3 residues: CASSQARGSYNEQFF. CDR3 sequence (DNA): TGTGCCAGCAGCCAGGCGCGGGGGTCCTACAATGAGCAGTTCTTC.

CDR3 protein: CASQFPGSYNEQFF. Written as DNA, the CDR3 is TGTGCCAGCCAATTCCCGGGCTCCTACAATGAGCAGTTCTTC. The chain recombines TRBV6-1 with TRBJ2-1; no reliable D call. V gave up 8 bases and J gave up 0 bases, with 11 bases separating them. Germline values: CDR1 MNHNS, CDR2 SASEGT. The CDR3 contains 14 residues.

The chain recombines TRBV10-3 with TRBJ1-5; D is perhaps TRBD1 (5 bases). The CDR3 spans 12 residues. Germline assignment: CDR1 ENHRY and CDR2 SYGVKD. V was shortened by 11 bases and J by 7 bases, with 15 bases between the two germline ends. CDR3: CAAGLEGQPQHF. Written as DNA, the CDR3 is TGTGCCGCGGGACTGGAGGGGCAGCCCCAGCATTTT.

The DNA of the CDR3 is TGCAGCGTCAGCAGGGAGAACACTGAAGCTTTCTTT. Translating it yields CSVSRENTEAFF. The chain uses TRBV29-1 and TRBJ1-1; TRBD1 might be the D (5 bases). The length of the CDR3 is 12 residues. The germline V gene has CDR1 SQVTM and CDR2 ANQGSEA. V was shortened by 6 bases and J by 1 base, with 9 bases between the two germline ends.

The chain is built from TRBV10-3 and TRBJ2-1, with a tentative D call TRBD2 (5 bases). Germline V lookup: CDR1 ENHRY, CDR2 SYGVKD. The CDR3 is 17 residues long. Between the trimmed V and J ends, which lost 3 bases and 2 bases, there was a span of 17 bases. CDR3 nucleotide sequence: TGTGCCATCAGTGACTCCTCGTTTCGAGGGCCCTACAATGAGCAGTTCTTC. Amino acids: CAISDSSFRGPYNEQFF.

The chain carries TRBV6-5 and TRBJ1-4; D is unresolved. The CDR3 sequence is 15 residues long. The ends were cut back, 8 bases at V and 0 bases at J, with 13 bases in the middle. Germline loops: CDR1 MNHEY, CDR2 SVGAGI. The CDR3 coding sequence is TGTGCCAGCGGCTACTACAGAGCAACTAATGAAAAACTGTTTTTT. Its protein is CASGYYRATNEKLFF.

The chain uses TRBV29-1 and TRBJ1-1; TRBD1 agrees at 7 bases. Trimming took 6 bases from V and 0 from J; bases not matched to a gene: 4. Germline CDR1 reads SQVTM; CDR2 reads ANQGSEA. The CDR3 has 13 amino acids. CDR3 loop: CSVAGQVNTEAFF. The CDR3, as DNA: TGCAGCGTAGCTGGACAGGTGAACACTGAAGCTTTCTTT.

This chain links TRBV15 with TRBJ2-7; no reliable D call. Trimming took 0 bases from V and 0 from J, leaving 9 bases between them. The CDR3 loop spans 15 amino acids. Germline loops: CDR1 LNHNV, CDR2 YYDKDF (reference sequence). CDR3 sequence reads: CATSRDLESSYEQYF. CDR3 nucleotides: TGTGCCACCAGCAGAGATCTTGAGAGCTCCTACGAGCAGTACTTC.

This chain links TRBV12-3 or TRBV12-4 with TRBJ1-5; tentative D call: TRBD1 (6 bases). Trimming removed 7 bases from V and 0 bases from J, with 16 bases in between. The CDR3 spans 16 residues. In DNA form, the CDR3 reads TGTGCCAGCACCCAAGGGGGAAGGGATAGCAATCAGCCCCAGCATTTT. Translated: CASTQGGRDSNQPQHF.

V usage is TRBV2 and J usage is TRBJ2-1; TRBD1 agrees at 7 bases. Germline lookup yields CDR1 SNHLY and CDR2 FYNNEI. Trimming removed 6 bases from V and 5 bases from J; junction bases left unmatched: 10. This CDR3 is 15 amino acids long. CDR3 DNA: TGTGCCAGCAGACCAACTGACAGGGCCCACAATGAGCAGTTCTTC. Amino acids: CASRPTDRAHNEQFF.

This clonotype has more than one count but fewer than ten. The CDR3 spells CASSKAGLAGGTGELFF. DNA for the CDR3: TGTGCCAGCAGCAAAGCGGGCCTAGCGGGGGGCACCGGGGAGCTGTTTTTT. J is TRBJ2-2 and V is TRBV21-1; the table's D gene call, TRBD2, was not cross checked with the DNA. TRBV21-1 corresponds to a pseudogene. The CDR3 has 17 residues.

As concerns this clonotype: A much larger clone differs by one base, so this may be a read error. The rearrangement joins TRBV20-1 to TRBJ1-5; the D gene is possibly TRBD1 (5 bases). The CDR3 totals 15 residues. The V gene lost 0 bases and the J gene lost 9 bases, with 18 bases spanning the gap. In germline, CDR1 is DFQATT, CDR2 SNEGSKA (reference sequence). The CDR3 protein is CSARDWLQGDRPQHF. The CDR3 DNA reads TGCAGTGCTAGAGATTGGTTGCAGGGTGATCGGCCCCAGCATTTT.

The rearrangement joins TRBV7-9 to TRBJ2-1; the match to TRBD2 covers 8 bases. The V gene's germline CDR1 is SEHNR and CDR2 FQNEAQ (reference sequence). V dropped 5 bases and J dropped 8; count of bases not matched to a gene: 8. CDR3 length: 14 residues. The CDR3 DNA sequence: TGTGCCAGCAGCCATAGCGGGGTTAATCATGAGCAGTTCTTC. Translating gives CASSHSGVNHEQFF.